A single sample gave rise to the 16 T cell receptor beta chains below, sequenced in a study of cytomegalovirus exposure and HLA in healthy donors (dated by TCRdb to 2015 to 2018). Receptors were amplified or captured by the immunoSEQ multiplex PCR assay. A mixture of 60 forward primers for TCR Vbeta segments and 13 reverse primers for TCR Jbeta segments was used in the multiplex PCR. As stored in TCRdb, this immuneACCESS dataset retains in-frame rearrangements with V and J assigned. A fraction of the clones does not appear; measured against another copy, unresolved V genes explain less than half of the discrepancy, and the remainder lacks a known reason. The sample records 100,000 to 150,000 clones, around 70% of which are singletons. In total, the top ten clones hold about 2.6% of the sample. Sequences were obtained from PBMCs. The receptors were gathered from a woman aged 55-69 years in good health and CMV-seropositive.

The chain carries TRBV19 and TRBJ1-2; 7 bases are shared with TRBD1. V trimming: 6 bases; J trimming: 0 bases; junction bases outside the gene matches: 4. Germline lookup yields CDR1 LNHDA and CDR2 SQIVND (reference sequence). The CDR3 runs 14 residues. The CDR3 DNA reads as TGTGCCAGTAGCCGGGACAGCCCTAACTATGGCTACACCTTC. Protein product: CASSRDSPNYGYTF.

V is TRBV7-9 and J is TRBJ2-3; 13 positions match TRBD2. Per the germline V gene, CDR1 is SEHNR and CDR2 is FQNEAQ (reference sequence). The CDR3 is 19 residues long. V shed 1 base and J 0 bases; nucleotides not matched to a gene: 7. CDR3 sequence (DNA): TGTGCCAGCAGCTTAGTGTCGGGACTAGCGGGGAAAAGCACAGATACGCAGTATTTT. This gives the protein CASSLVSGLAGKSTDTQYF.

The rearrangement uses TRBV18 and TRBJ1-2, with unresolved D. The V end lost 5 bases, the J end lost 0 bases, and 10 bases lay between the germline ends. There are 14 residues in the CDR3. Germline CDR1 reads KGHSH; CDR2 reads LQKENI. CDR3 coding DNA: TGTGCCAGCTCAGCTAAGATAGCTAACTATGGCTACACCTTC. Amino acids: CASSAKIANYGYTF.

V is TRBV14 and J is TRBJ1-2; 9 nucleotides line up with TRBD1. Germline-derived CDR1 and CDR2 are SGHDN and FVKESK. This CDR3 has 14 amino acids. The trim removed 5 bases at V and 4 bases at J, leaving 5 bases unmatched. The CDR3: CASSTQTGGYGYTF. The CDR3, as DNA: TGTGCCAGCAGCACACAGACAGGGGGCTATGGCTACACCTTC.

The gene calls are TRBV5-8 and TRBJ1-2, with D maybe TRBD1 (6 bases). CDR1 is SGHTS, CDR2 YDEGEE, per germline. The length of the CDR3 is 12 residues. Trimming pared 9 bases from V and 4 bases from J, leaving 13 bases between. CDR3 sequence: CATPTGSYGYTF. CDR3 DNA sequence: TGTGCCACTCCGACAGGCTCCTATGGCTACACCTTC.

This clone was seen only a few times. J is TRBJ1-4 and V is TRBV6-6, with 8 bases matching TRBD1. Germline V gene sequence: CDR1 MNHNY, CDR2 SVGAGI (reference sequence). This CDR3 comprises 11 residues. Trimming removed 7 bases from V and 15 bases from J; junction bases left unmatched: 7. As DNA, the CDR3 is TGTGCCAGCATCCAGGACAGGGAAGTGTTTTTT. Its translation: CASIQDREVFF.

The genes are TRBV27 and TRBJ2-2; tentatively, D is TRBD1 (6 bases). V was pared by 7 bases and J by 4 bases, with 13 bases between. Germline V CDR1 and CDR2: MNHEY, SMNVEV (reference sequence). There are 14 residues in the CDR3. The CDR3 is CASNRDLSTGELFF. The CDR3 DNA sequence: TGTGCCAGCAACAGGGACCTCAGCACCGGGGAGCTGTTTTTT.

The chain uses TRBV6-1 and TRBJ2-7, with a possible D match to TRBD1 (6 bases). The CDR3 covers 15 residues. Germline V gene lookup returns CDR1 MNHNS and CDR2 SASEGT. Trimming removed 4 bases at V and 4 bases at J, with 17 bases between. Here the CDR3 reads CASSGFQGYRYEQYF. CDR3 sequence (DNA): TGTGCCAGCAGTGGATTCCAGGGGTATCGATACGAGCAGTACTTC.

The chain joins TRBV6-1 to TRBJ1-3; 12 bases are shared with TRBD1. The V segment lost 2 bases and the J segment 7 bases; nucleotides outside the gene matches: 3. The germline V gene encodes CDR1 MNHNS and CDR2 SASEGT. This CDR3 spans 15 amino acids. The DNA of the CDR3 is TGTGCCAGCAGTGAAATGGGACAGGGGGCGAACACCATATATTTT. Its protein product is CASSEMGQGANTIYF.

The chain's CDR3 is CASRATNYEQYF. The CDR3 nucleotides are TGCGCCAGCAGGGCCACCAACTACGAGCAGTACTTC. This chain links TRBV10-2 with TRBJ2-7, with no clear D. From germline, CDR1 is WSHSY and CDR2 SAAADI. The V end lost 6 bases, the J end lost 3 bases, and 9 bases lay between the germline ends. This CDR3 comprises 12 residues.

The chain links TRBV29-1 to TRBJ2-2; weak D call: TRBD2 (5 bases). From germline, CDR1 is SQVTM and CDR2 ANQGSEA. Trimming took off 5 bases at V and 2 bases at J, with 9 bases between the two ends. The CDR3 contains 13 residues. CDR3 loop: CSVLDSNTGELFF. The CDR3 DNA is TGCAGCGTTCTGGACTCTAACACCGGGGAGCTGTTTTTT.

The chain has TRBV11-2 and TRBJ2-4, with a possible D match to TRBD1 (6 bases). The CDR3 sequence is 16 residues long. Between the trimmed V and J ends, which lost 5 bases and 6 bases, there was a span of 20 bases. Germline CDR1 reads SGHAT; CDR2 reads FQNNGV. CDR3 nucleotide sequence: TGTGCCAGCAGCCCCAAACAACCAGGGGAGAGAAACATTCAGTACTTC. Encoded protein: CASSPKQPGERNIQYF.

This clone was seen a single time. The chain is built from TRBV11-3 and TRBJ2-3; 9 bases align to TRBD2. The CDR3 has 17 amino acids. Germline CDR1 and CDR2: SGHNT and YENEEA. Trimming took 1 base from V and 0 from J; bases not matched to a gene: 5. In DNA, the CDR3 is TGTGCCAGCAGCTTAGGACTAGCGGCAACTAGCACAGATACGCAGTATTTT. It translates to CASSLGLAATSTDTQYF. Full variable domain (outside the CDR3, taken from reference TRBV11-3 and TRBJ2-3): EAGVVQSPRYKIIEKKQPVAFWCNPISGHNTLYWYLQNLGQGPELLIRYENEEAVDDSQLPKDRFSAERLKGVDSTLKIQPAELGDSAVYLCASSLGLAATSTDTQYFGPGTRLTVL.

The V gene is TRBV5-5, the J gene TRBJ2-2; the D gene is possibly TRBD1 (6 bases). CDR1 and CDR2 from the germline V gene are SGHKS and YYEKEE (reference sequence). The CDR3 has 12 amino acids. The V and J ends lost 6 bases and 8 bases respectively, with 11 bases between them. DNA of the CDR3: TGTGCCAGCATGCATACAGGGGGGGAGCTGTTTTTT. This gives the protein CASMHTGGELFF.

V and J are TRBV11-2 and TRBJ2-7, with D unclear. Germline CDR1 and CDR2: SGHAT and FQNNGV. CDR3 length: 12 residues. Trimming stripped 4 bases from V and 3 bases from J, with 7 bases between. CDR3 DNA sequence: TGTGCCAGCAGCTCGACACACTACGAGCAGTACTTC. Protein product: CASSSTHYEQYF.

This chain links TRBV19 with TRBJ1-6, with TRBD1 matching 8 bases. V lost 7 bases to trimming and J lost 6 bases; unmatched junction nucleotides: 11. The CDR3 sequence is 16 residues long. The germline CDR1 and CDR2 sequences are LNHDA and SQIVND (reference sequence). CDR3 region: CASTPLQGAGNSPLHF. The DNA of the CDR3 is TGTGCCAGTACCCCCCTCCAGGGGGCGGGTAATTCACCCCTCCACTTT.